Following are 9 T cell receptor beta chains from one sample sequenced in a study of technical replicates of blood from several donors listed by TCRdb under 2017. Libraries came from the immunoSEQ multiplex PCR assay. Imported from immuneACCESS, the table was reduced by TCRdb to in-frame sequences with V and J called. These copies leave out some clones; in studies compared against another copy, an unresolved V gene accounts for under half, and the cause of the remainder is not known. The sample table contains under 85,000 clones; only one count was recorded for about nine tenths of them. About 0.35% of the sample comes from the top ten. The sample comprised T cells isolated from PBMCs. Every receptor here comes from a human donor in good health.

The chain combines TRBV28 with TRBJ2-5; 9 bases are a match to TRBD2. Trimming took 6 bases from V and 1 from J; bases not matched to a gene: 9. The CDR3 runs 16 residues. In germline, CDR1 is MDHEN, CDR2 SYDVKM. The CDR3 sequence is CASRLATSGLQETQYF. The CDR3 nucleotides are TGTGCCAGCAGGTTAGCGACTAGCGGACTCCAAGAGACCCAGTACTTC. Based on the CDR3 plus reference TRBV28 and TRBJ2-5, the full variable domain is DVKVTQSSRYLVKRTGEKVFLECVQDMDHENMFWYRQDPGLGLRLIYFSYDVKMKEKGDIPEGYSVSREKKERFSLILESASTNQTSMYLCASRLATSGLQETQYFGPGTRLLVL.

The chain has TRBV7-8 and TRBJ2-7; 7 bases fit TRBD2. Germline V gene sequence: CDR1 SGHVS, CDR2 FQNEAQ. The V and J ends lost 0 bases and 0 bases, in that order; junction bases with no gene match: 2. The CDR3 has 15 amino acids. CDR3 nucleotides: TGTGCCAGCAGCTTAGCGGGAGGGCACTCCTACGAGCAGTACTTC. Its translation is CASSLAGGHSYEQYF.

The rearrangement links TRBV27 to TRBJ1-4; TRBD1 might be the D (5 bases). CDR1 MNHEY and CDR2 SMNVEV come from the germline V gene (reference sequence). The CDR3 covers 15 residues. Trimming left V 4 bases short and J 10 bases short, with 19 bases between. CDR3 residues: CASSSSGTEGGKLFF. The CDR3 DNA reads TGTGCCAGCAGTTCCTCCGGGACGGAGGGAGGAAAACTGTTTTTT.

The gene calls are TRBV2 and TRBJ1-1, with a tentative D call TRBD1 (5 bases). With 10 bases removed from V and 1 base from J, the gap between germline ends came to 13 bases. The CDR3 has 13 amino acids. CDR1 SNHLY and CDR2 FYNNEI come from the germline V gene. CDR3 amino acids: CATHRSRNTEAFF. CDR3 DNA: TGTGCCACCCACAGGTCAAGGAACACTGAAGCTTTCTTT.

V gene TRBV6-5 combines with J gene TRBJ1-2, with TRBD1 as a possible D gene (5 bases). This CDR3 is built from 12 residues. V shed 2 bases and J shed 8 bases, with 9 bases lying between them. Germline-derived CDR1 and CDR2 are MNHEY and SVGAGI. The CDR3 spells CASSYRGGGYTF. CDR3 nucleotide sequence: TGTGCCAGCAGTTACAGGGGAGGCGGCTACACCTTC.

J is TRBJ2-3 and V is TRBV27, with 7 bases fitting TRBD1. From germline, CDR1 is MNHEY and CDR2 SMNVEV (reference sequence). CDR3 size: 13 residues. V lost 6 bases, J lost 5 bases, and 5 bases stayed unmatched. CDR3 protein: CASRFRGLDTQYF. CDR3 bases: TGTGCCAGCAGATTCAGGGGGTTAGATACGCAGTATTTT.

V is TRBV27 and J is TRBJ2-5, with D possibly being TRBD2 (6 bases). CDR1 and CDR2 (germline): MNHEY, SMNVEV (reference sequence). The V end lost 5 bases, the J end lost 5 bases, and 36 bases lay between the germline ends. The CDR3 loop spans 21 amino acids. CDR3 sequence reads: CASSGLLTLPGRKAPGETQYF. The CDR3, as DNA: TGTGCCAGCAGTGGACTATTAACTCTACCGGGACGGAAAGCCCCTGGGGAGACCCAGTACTTC.

The rearrangement links TRBV5-1 to TRBJ1-1; D unresolved. Looked up from germline, CDR1 is SGHRS and CDR2 is YFSETQ. Trimming pared 0 bases from V and 0 bases from J, leaving 6 bases between. The CDR3 has 14 amino acids. As DNA, the CDR3 is TGCGCCAGCAGCTTGGGGAGCGTGAACACTGAAGCTTTCTTT. Translation: CASSLGSVNTEAFF.

The chain has TRBV7-2 and TRBJ2-2, with D hard to call. CDR1 is SGHTA, CDR2 FQGNSA, per germline. The V and J ends lost 0 bases and 2 bases respectively, with 4 bases between them. This CDR3 has 14 residues. CDR3: CASSLALNTGELFF. The CDR3 DNA reads as TGTGCCAGCAGCTTAGCACTAAACACCGGGGAGCTGTTTTTT.